This T cell receptor (beta chain) emerged from a study of cytomegalovirus exposure and HLA in healthy donors. The assay was immunoSEQ multiplex PCR, and TCRdb's table has in-frame clones only and misses some. The data hold 200,000 or so clones, with over 65% observed a single time. Study findings and constraints: Among TCR beta chains, those listed as cytomegalovirus-associated numbered some 160.

Concerning this clone: Its specificity is not known.

This receptor was taken from a man younger than 35 in good health and CMV-seropositive. The sample consisted of PBMCs.

Here the CDR3 DNA reads TGTGCCAGCAGTTACTCACGGGGGAACACCGGGGAGCTGTTTTTT. Encoded protein: CASSYSRGNTGELFF. V and J are TRBV6-5 and TRBJ2-2; D is possibly TRBD2 (5 bases). The CDR3 is 15 amino acids. V gave up 0 bases and J gave up 1 base, with 6 bases separating them. Per germline, CDR1 MNHEY and CDR2 SVGAGI.